The clone carrying this TCR beta chain was observed once. Sequencing of TCR beta was performed on blood CD8+ T cells and on blood CD4+ T cells. Those who served as multiple sclerosis controls were treatment-naive patients with stable or active relapsing-remitting disease. Negative isolation yielded CD8+ and CD4+ T cells; FACS enriched TEMRA cells. The sample belongs to a study of CD8 T cells in Susac syndrome. An input of roughly 0.5 to 1 ug of RNA was subjected to reverse transcription using random hexamers. The authors amplified TCR beta CDR3 across 54 Vbeta and 13 Jbeta using immunoSEQ multiplex PCR. TCRdb re-analysed the immunoSEQ multiplex PCR reads in MiXCR, keeping a single row per CDR3 protein. The data hold some 140,000 distinct CDR3 sequences, with about 93% observed a single time. Germline V lookup: CDR1 SQVTM, CDR2 ANQGSEA. V was pared by 6 bases and J by 0 bases, with 6 bases of the junction left unmatched. The CDR3 has 14 residues.

Source material: CD8+ T cells from PBMCs. The receptor was isolated from a human donor with multiple sclerosis. The J gene is TRBJ2-7, the V gene TRBV29-1; 9 nucleotides align to TRBD1. CDR3: CSVMGQGSSYEQYF. As DNA, the CDR3 is TGCAGCGTAATGGGACAGGGTAGCTCCTACGAGCAGTACTTC.